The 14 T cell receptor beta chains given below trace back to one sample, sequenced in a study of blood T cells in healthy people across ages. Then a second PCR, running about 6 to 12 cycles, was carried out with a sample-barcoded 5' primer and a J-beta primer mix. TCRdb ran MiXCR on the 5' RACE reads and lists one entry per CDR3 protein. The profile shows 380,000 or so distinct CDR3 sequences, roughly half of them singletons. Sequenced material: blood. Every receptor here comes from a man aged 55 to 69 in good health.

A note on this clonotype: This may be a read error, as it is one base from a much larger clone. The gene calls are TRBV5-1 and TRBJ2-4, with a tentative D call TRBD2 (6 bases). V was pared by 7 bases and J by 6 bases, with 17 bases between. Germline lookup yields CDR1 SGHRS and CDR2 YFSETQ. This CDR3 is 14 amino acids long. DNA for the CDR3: TGCGCCAGCGCGACCGGGGGATCGGGAAACATTCAGTACTTC. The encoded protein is CASATGGSGNIQYF.

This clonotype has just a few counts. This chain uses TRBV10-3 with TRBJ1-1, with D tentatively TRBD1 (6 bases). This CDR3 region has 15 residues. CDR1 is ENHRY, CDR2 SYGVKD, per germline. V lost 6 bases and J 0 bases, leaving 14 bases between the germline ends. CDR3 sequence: CAIRDRRFMNTEAFF. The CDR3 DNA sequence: TGTGCCATCAGAGACAGGCGGTTCATGAACACTGAAGCTTTCTTT.

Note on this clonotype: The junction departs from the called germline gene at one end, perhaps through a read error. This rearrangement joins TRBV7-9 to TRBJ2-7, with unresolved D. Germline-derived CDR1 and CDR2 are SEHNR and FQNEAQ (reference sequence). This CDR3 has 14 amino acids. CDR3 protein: CASSFVQEGYVQYF. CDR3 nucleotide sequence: TGTGCCAGCAGCTTTGTACAAGAAGGCTACGTGCAGTACTTC.

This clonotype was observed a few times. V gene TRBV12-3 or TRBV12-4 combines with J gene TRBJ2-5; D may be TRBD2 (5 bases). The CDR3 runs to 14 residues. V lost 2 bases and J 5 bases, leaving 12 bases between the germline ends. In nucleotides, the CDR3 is TGTGCCAGCAGTTTAACGAGGCGAGGGGAGACCCAGTACTTC. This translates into CASSLTRRGETQYF.

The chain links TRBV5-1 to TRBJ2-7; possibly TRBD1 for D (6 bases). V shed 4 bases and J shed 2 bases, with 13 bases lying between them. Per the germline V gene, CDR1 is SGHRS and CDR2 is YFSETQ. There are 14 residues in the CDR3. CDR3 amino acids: CASSEQGVTYEQYF. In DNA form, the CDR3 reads TGCGCCAGCAGCGAACAGGGAGTAACCTACGAGCAGTACTTC.

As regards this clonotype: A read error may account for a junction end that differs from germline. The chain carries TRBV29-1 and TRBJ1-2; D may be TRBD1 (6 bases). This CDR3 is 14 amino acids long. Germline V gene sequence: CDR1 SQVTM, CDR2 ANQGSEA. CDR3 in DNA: TGCAGCGCTGAACCTACAGGGTCTCGGCATGGCTACACCTTC. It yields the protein CSAEPTGSRHGYTF.

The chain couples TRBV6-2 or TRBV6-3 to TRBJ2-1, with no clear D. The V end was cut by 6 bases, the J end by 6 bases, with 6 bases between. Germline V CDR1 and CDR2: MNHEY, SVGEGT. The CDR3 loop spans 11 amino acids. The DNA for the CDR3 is TGTGCCAGCAGCCATTCCAATGAGCAGTTCTTC. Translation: CASSHSNEQFF.

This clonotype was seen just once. The CDR3: CASSQVTISRTEAFF. The DNA for the CDR3 is TGCGCCAGCAGCCAAGTTACGATATCCCGGACTGAAGCTTTCTTT. The chain links TRBV4-1 to TRBJ1-1, with no clear D. The germline V and J ends were trimmed by 1 base and 5 bases, with 14 bases remaining between them. The CDR3 is 15 residues long. Germline values: CDR1 MGHRA, CDR2 YSYEKL.

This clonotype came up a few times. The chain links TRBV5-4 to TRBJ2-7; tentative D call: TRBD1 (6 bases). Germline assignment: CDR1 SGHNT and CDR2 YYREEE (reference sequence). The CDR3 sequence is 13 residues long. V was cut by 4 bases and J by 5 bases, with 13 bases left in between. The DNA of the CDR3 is TGTGCCAGCAGCCAGTGGGGGCAGCACGAGCAGTACTTC. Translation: CASSQWGQHEQYF.

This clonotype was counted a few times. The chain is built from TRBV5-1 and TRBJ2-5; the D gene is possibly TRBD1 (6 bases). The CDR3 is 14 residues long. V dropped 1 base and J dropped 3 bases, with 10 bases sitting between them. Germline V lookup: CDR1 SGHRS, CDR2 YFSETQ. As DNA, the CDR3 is TGCGCCAGCAGCTTGACTACAGGGAAAGAGACCCAGTACTTC. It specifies CASSLTTGKETQYF.

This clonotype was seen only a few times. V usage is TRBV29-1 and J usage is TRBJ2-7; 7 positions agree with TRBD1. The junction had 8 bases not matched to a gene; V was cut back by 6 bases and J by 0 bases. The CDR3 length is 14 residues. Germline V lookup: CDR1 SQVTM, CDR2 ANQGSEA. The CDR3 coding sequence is TGCAGCGTCCTAACGACAGGGTCCTCCTACGAGCAGTACTTC. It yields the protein CSVLTTGSSYEQYF.

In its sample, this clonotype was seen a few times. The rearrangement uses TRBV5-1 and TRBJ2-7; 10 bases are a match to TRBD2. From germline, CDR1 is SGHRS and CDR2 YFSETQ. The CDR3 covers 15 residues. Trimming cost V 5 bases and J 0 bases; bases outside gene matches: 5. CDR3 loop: CASSYGTSDSYEQYF. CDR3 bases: TGCGCCAGCAGTTACGGGACTAGCGACTCCTACGAGCAGTACTTC.

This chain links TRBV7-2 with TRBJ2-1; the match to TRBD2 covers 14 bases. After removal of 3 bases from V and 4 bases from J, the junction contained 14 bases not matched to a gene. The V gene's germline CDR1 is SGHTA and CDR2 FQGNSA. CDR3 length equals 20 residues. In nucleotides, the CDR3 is TGTGCCAGCAGCTTTACCTGGGGACTAGCGGGGGTTTTCTGGTACAATGAGCAGTTCTTC. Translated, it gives CASSFTWGLAGVFWYNEQFF.

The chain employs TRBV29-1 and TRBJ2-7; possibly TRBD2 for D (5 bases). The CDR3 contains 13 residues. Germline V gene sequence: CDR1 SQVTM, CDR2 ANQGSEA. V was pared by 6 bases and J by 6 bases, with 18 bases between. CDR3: CSVETDSGVEQYF. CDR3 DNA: TGCAGCGTCGAAACGGACTCAGGTGTCGAGCAGTACTTC.